This TCR beta chain derives from a study of shared clonotypes between healthy human individuals. The CDR3 contains 13 residues. The V gene end was trimmed by 7 bases and the J gene end by 7 bases; junction bases not matched to a gene: 7. Germline V gives CDR1 SGHTA, CDR2 FQGNSA. A split of CD4+ cells into CD45RA+ naive and CD45RA-negative memory subsets was performed. TCRdb's copy holds only in-frame clones and misses some; the assay was immunoSEQ multiplex PCR. The repertoire holds roughly 1,500,000 clones, with about 98% as singletons. This clonotype was sampled from a man younger than 40 in good health. The source material was naive CD4+ T cells sorted from blood. Subset here: CD45RA+ positively selected. The chain couples TRBV7-2 to TRBJ1-5; 7 nucleotides agree with TRBD1. CDR3 bases: TGTGCCAGCACCTACGCAGGGGGGCAGCCCCAGCATTTT. It codes for CASTYAGGQPQHF.